This T cell receptor beta chain was retrieved from a study of human thymus T cells (TCRdb year 2020). As for the study more broadly: The study characterized TCR alpha and beta repertoires from fewer than 10 infant thymus samples and a few related peripheral blood samples. The infant donors were roughly 7 to 244 days old, and the cohort included six males and two females. The paper's findings and limits, for the study overall: On average, roughly 740,000 unique TCRB clonotypes were obtained from thymus samples, compared with 70,000 to 90,000 from blood samples. Usage of V and J gene segments appeared to be biased in both the thymic and the peripheral blood repertoires. Highly overlapping thymic TCR repertoires among unrelated individuals were reported in the related research.

Inclusive of the bounding cysteine and phenylalanine, the CDR3 is 15 residues long. The only DNA kept is the CDR3, 45 bases in frame from the first base. The trim is 6 bases for V and 2 bases for J, with a gap of 18 bases between the germline ends. For CDR1 and CDR2, the germline V gene lists SGHDT and YYEEEE. A note on this clone: It has no known antigen specificity. No much larger clone exists at a distance of one base, and base qualities are not known.

Using the immunoSEQ multiplex PCR assay, the TCRB and TCRAD loci were amplified from a standardized quantity of quality-controlled genomic DNA. Amplicons spanned the V(D)J region at a length sufficient to cover the CDR3 and identify V and J genes. The commercial immunoSEQ service was used to sequence amplicons on an Illumina platform. As for how the authors treated the data: Primer bias and sequencing errors were corrected as previously described, and TCRAD and TCRB definitions were based on the IMGT database. immunoSEQ Analyzer 3.0 and VDJTools were used for repertoire analysis, which covered basic statistics, V/J segment usage, diversity estimates, rarefaction and pairwise overlap. To estimate diversity, the Chao1, ChaoE, Efron-Thisted, Shannon and inverse Simpson indices were applied, and diversity was also estimated on datasets down-sampled to the smallest sample. For repertoire overlap, CDR3 nucleotide sequence, V gene and J gene had to match strictly, and clustering was done by Jaccard-based multidimensional scaling. Not all clones reach the TCRdb copy of this immuneACCESS table, which keeps in-frame sequences only. Checked studies attribute under half of the gap to unresolved V genes and leave the rest unexplained. Clone size and the V and J calls come from that table; the DNA yielded D and trimming. The sample table holds fewer than 85,000 clones, of which 85% to 95% were seen once. The top ten clonotypes cover approximately 0.032% of the sample.

Thymus tissue was collected as surgical resects that were removed during corrective cardiac surgery. In Finland, the donors were immunologically healthy infants who were having open corrective cardiac surgery for congenital heart defects. After being mechanically released from the tissue, thymocytes were kept at -70 degrees C in pellets of about 8.5-34 million cells. A QIAsymphony instrument was used to extract genomic DNA from the frozen cell pellets. The sequence derives from a girl less than two years old with a congenital heart defect but otherwise immunologically healthy. Sequencing was performed on thymus tissue. The rearranged chain carries TRBV5-6 and TRBJ2-7, and perhaps TRBD2 as D gene, on 7 matching bases. The CDR3 reads CASTEGGDNPYEQYF. The DNA reads TGTGCCAGCACCGAGGGAGGGGACAACCCCTACGAGCAGTACTTC.